Each of the 10 T cell receptor beta chains below was sequenced from the same sample in a study of OX40 agonist ivuxolimab in advanced cancers. Assay used: immunoSEQ multiplex PCR; TCRdb lists only in-frame clones, some missing. This table holds about 61,000 clones, roughly 86% found once. Material: CD4+ or CD8+ T cells sorted from blood, obtained in a trial of the OX40 agonist ivuxolimab. These receptors were taken from an adult with an advanced solid tumor such as melanoma, head and neck, liver or kidney cancer.

The chain employs TRBV18 and TRBJ1-3, with a possible D match to TRBD1 (5 bases). Trimming pared 3 bases from V and 1 base from J, leaving 10 bases between. The CDR3 loop spans 15 amino acids. The germline CDR1 and CDR2 sequences are KGHSH and LQKENI. CDR3 protein: CASSPRDLSGNTIYF. CDR3 DNA: TGTGCCAGCTCACCCCGGGACCTTTCTGGAAACACCATATATTTT.

The genes are TRBV5-4 and TRBJ2-1; D uncertain. Germline V lookup: CDR1 SGHNT, CDR2 YYREEE (reference sequence). The V end was cut by 3 bases, the J end by 10 bases, with 11 bases between. The CDR3 runs 12 residues. CDR3 DNA sequence: TGTGCCAGCAGCTCGAACCCCGGGGAGCAGTTCTTC. This codes for CASSSNPGEQFF.

The table lists this clone with a few counts. The chain couples TRBV5-1 to TRBJ2-1; the match to TRBD1 covers 10 bases. The length of the CDR3 is 15 residues. Germline V gene sequence: CDR1 SGHRS, CDR2 YFSETQ. V shed 2 bases, J shed 8 bases, and the junction held 7 bases outside the gene matches. CDR3 loop: CASSLGTGAVHEQFF. CDR3 nucleotide sequence: TGCGCCAGCAGCTTAGGGACAGGGGCAGTCCATGAGCAGTTCTTC.

This chain uses TRBV30 with TRBJ2-7; 11 bases line up with TRBD1. Germline V gene sequence: CDR1 GTSNPN, CDR2 SVGIG (reference sequence). The CDR3 runs 14 residues. V lost 4 bases, J lost 3 bases, and 5 bases stayed unmatched. This CDR3 reads CAWNGQGANYEQYF. DNA for the CDR3: TGTGCCTGGAACGGACAGGGGGCGAACTACGAGCAGTACTTC.

The rearrangement joins TRBV4-1 to TRBJ2-1, with TRBD1 as a possible D gene (6 bases). Trimming removed 0 bases from V and 0 bases from J, with 9 bases in between. This CDR3 has 16 amino acids. Germline values: CDR1 MGHRA, CDR2 YSYEKL. Here the CDR3 DNA reads TGCGCCAGCAGCCAAGAGGGGGCCCGCTCCTACAATGAGCAGTTCTTC. Amino acids: CASSQEGARSYNEQFF.

Here the CDR3 DNA reads TGTGCCAGCAGCGTAGTAGGGACAGGGGGTGAAGCTTTCTTT. Its protein product is CASSVVGTGGEAFF. The V and J genes are TRBV9 and TRBJ1-1; TRBD1 agrees at 11 bases. The CDR3 sequence is 14 residues long. Germline assignment: CDR1 SGDLS and CDR2 YYNGEE. V lost 0 bases and J lost 7; bases outside the gene matches: 2.

The V call is TRBV5-8, the J call TRBJ2-7, with 7 bases matching TRBD1. This CDR3 spans 17 amino acids. V lost 2 bases to trimming and J lost 4 bases; unmatched junction nucleotides: 15. Looked up from germline, CDR1 is SGHTS and CDR2 is YDEGEE. CDR3 bases: TGTGCCAGCAGCTTTACCTTACTCCGGGACAGAGATTACGAGCAGTACTTC. Its translation: CASSFTLLRDRDYEQYF.

This clone has more than one count but fewer than ten. The V call is TRBV28, the J call TRBJ1-2, with D possibly TRBD1 on 6 matching bases. The germline V gene encodes CDR1 MDHEN and CDR2 SYDVKM. This CDR3 has 14 residues. The ends were cut back, 4 bases at V and 1 base at J, with 10 bases in the middle. CDR3 sequence (DNA): TGTGCCAGCAGTTCGACAGGAGGTAACTATGGCTACACCTTC. Translating it yields CASSSTGGNYGYTF.

V gene TRBV7-2 combines with J gene TRBJ1-3; 9 bases agree with TRBD1. Germline values: CDR1 SGHTA, CDR2 FQGNSA. This CDR3 is 17 amino acids long. With 5 bases clipped from V and 2 bases from J, the junction kept 10 bases outside the gene matches. The DNA for the CDR3 is TGTGCCAGCAGCCTCAACCCGACAGGGGGGCCTGGAAACACCATATATTTT. Translating gives CASSLNPTGGPGNTIYF.

The chain uses TRBV5-1 and TRBJ2-3; weak D call: TRBD1 (6 bases). V lost 4 bases and J 0 bases, leaving 12 bases between the germline ends. Germline loops: CDR1 SGHRS, CDR2 YFSETQ. This CDR3 comprises 15 residues. CDR3: CASSPRTESTDTQYF. CDR3 DNA: TGCGCCAGCAGCCCCCGGACAGAAAGCACAGATACGCAGTATTTT.